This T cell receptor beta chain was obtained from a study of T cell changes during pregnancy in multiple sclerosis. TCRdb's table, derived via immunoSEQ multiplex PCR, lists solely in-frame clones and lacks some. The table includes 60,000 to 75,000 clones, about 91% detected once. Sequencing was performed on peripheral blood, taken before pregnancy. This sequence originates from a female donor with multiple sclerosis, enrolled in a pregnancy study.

The CDR3 protein is CASSSEVAGGGYEQYF. Here the CDR3 DNA reads TGCGCCAGCAGCTCTGAGGTCGCGGGGGGTGGGTACGAGCAGTACTTC. This chain connects TRBV5-1 to TRBJ2-7; TRBD2 agrees at 8 bases. The CDR3 loop spans 16 amino acids. Trimming cost V 3 bases and J 4 bases; bases outside gene matches: 12. Germline loops: CDR1 SGHRS, CDR2 YFSETQ.